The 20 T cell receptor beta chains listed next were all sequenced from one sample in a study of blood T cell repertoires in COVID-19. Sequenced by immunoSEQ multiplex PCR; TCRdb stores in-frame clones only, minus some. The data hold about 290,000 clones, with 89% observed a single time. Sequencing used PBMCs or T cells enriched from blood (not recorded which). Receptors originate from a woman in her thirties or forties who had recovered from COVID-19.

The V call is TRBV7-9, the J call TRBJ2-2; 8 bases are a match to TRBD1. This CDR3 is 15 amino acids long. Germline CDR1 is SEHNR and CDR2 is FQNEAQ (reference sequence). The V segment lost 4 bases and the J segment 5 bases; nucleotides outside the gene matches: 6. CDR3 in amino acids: CASSSYRDRTGELFF. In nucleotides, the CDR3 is TGTGCCAGCAGCTCGTACCGGGACAGGACCGGGGAGCTGTTTTTT.

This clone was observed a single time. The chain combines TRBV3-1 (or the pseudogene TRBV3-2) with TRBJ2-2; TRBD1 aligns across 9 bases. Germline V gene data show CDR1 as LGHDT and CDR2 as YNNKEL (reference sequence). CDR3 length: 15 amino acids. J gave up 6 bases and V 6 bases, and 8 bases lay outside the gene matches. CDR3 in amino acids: CASSLPGQGSGELFF. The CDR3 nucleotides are TGTGCCAGCAGTCTTCCGGGACAGGGCTCCGGGGAGCTGTTTTTT.

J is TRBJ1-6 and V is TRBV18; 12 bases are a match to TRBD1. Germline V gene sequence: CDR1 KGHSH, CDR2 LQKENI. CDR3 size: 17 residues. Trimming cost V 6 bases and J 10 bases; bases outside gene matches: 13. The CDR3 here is CASSPSGQGAGDSPLHF. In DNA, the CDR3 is TGTGCCAGCTCCCCCTCGGGACAGGGGGCGGGGGACTCACCCCTCCACTTT.

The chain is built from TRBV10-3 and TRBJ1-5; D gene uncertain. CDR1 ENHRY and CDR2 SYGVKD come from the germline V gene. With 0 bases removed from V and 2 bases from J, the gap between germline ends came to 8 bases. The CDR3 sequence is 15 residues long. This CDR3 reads CAISESIRGNQPQHF. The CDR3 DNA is TGTGCCATCAGTGAGTCGATACGGGGCAATCAGCCCCAGCATTTT.

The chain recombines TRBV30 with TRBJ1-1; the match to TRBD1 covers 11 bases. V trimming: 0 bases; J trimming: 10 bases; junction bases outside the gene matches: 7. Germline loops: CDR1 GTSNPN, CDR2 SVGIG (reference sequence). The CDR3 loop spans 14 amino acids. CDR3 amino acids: CAWSVLTGTGGAFF. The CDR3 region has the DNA TGTGCCTGGAGTGTATTAACCGGGACAGGGGGAGCTTTCTTT.

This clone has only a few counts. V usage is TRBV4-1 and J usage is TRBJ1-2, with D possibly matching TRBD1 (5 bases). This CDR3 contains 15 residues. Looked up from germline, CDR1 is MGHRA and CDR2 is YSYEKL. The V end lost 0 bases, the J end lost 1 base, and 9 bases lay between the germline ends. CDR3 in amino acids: CASSQDSRGNYGYTF. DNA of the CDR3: TGCGCCAGCAGCCAAGATAGTAGGGGTAACTATGGCTACACCTTC.

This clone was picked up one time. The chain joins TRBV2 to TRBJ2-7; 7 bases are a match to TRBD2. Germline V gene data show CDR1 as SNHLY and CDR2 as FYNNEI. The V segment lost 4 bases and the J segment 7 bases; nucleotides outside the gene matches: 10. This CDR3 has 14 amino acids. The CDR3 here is CASSGQGPGGEQYF. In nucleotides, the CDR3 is TGTGCCAGCAGTGGACAAGGACCCGGGGGGGAGCAGTACTTC.

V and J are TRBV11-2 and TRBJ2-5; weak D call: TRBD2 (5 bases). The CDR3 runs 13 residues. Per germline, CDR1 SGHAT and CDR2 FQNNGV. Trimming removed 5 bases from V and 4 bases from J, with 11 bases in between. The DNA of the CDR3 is TGTGCCAGCAGCCCGGACCGGGGAGAGACCCAGTACTTC. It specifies CASSPDRGETQYF.

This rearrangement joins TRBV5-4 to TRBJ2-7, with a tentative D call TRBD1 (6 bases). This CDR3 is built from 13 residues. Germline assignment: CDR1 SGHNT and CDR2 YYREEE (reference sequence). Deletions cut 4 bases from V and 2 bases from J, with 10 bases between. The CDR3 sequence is CASSRDRTYEQYF. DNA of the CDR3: TGTGCCAGCAGCCGAGACAGGACCTACGAGCAGTACTTC.

As DNA, the CDR3 is TGTGCCAGCAGTTCGACAGCTTCACCCCTCCACTTT. Translation gives CASSSTASPLHF. This rearrangement joins TRBV27 to TRBJ1-6; D may be TRBD1 (5 bases). The CDR3 is made up of 12 amino acids. V shed 4 bases and J shed 9 bases, with 7 bases lying between them. Per germline, CDR1 MNHEY and CDR2 SMNVEV (reference sequence).

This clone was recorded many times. CDR3 in amino acids: CASSTGGPSTDTQYF. As DNA, the CDR3 is TGTGCCAGCTCGACGGGGGGGCCTAGCACAGATACGCAGTATTTT. The rearrangement links TRBV18 to TRBJ2-3, with 8 bases lining up with TRBD2. J was trimmed by 0 bases and V by 6 bases; bases with no gene match: 5. The germline gives CDR1 KGHSH, CDR2 LQKENI. This CDR3 contains 15 residues.

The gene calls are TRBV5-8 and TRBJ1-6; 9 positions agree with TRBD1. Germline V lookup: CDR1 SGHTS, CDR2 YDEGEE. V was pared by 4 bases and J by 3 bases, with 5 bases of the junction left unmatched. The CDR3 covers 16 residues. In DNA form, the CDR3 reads TGTGCCAGCAGCCCGGGACAGGGAGTCTATAATTCACCCCTCCACTTT. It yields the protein CASSPGQGVYNSPLHF.

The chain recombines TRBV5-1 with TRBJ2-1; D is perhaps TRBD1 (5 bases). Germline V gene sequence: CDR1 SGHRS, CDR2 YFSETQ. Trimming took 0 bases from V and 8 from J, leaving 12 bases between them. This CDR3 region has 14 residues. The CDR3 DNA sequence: TGCGCCAGCAGCTTGGCAGATCAGGGCGATGAGCAGTTCTTC. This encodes CASSLADQGDEQFF.

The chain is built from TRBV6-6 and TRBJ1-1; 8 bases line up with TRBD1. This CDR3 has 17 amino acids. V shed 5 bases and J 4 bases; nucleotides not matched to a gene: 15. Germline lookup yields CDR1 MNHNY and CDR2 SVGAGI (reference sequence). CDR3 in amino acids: CASSLSGGSSRGTEAFF. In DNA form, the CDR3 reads TGTGCCAGCAGTCTATCAGGGGGCAGTAGTCGGGGCACTGAAGCTTTCTTT.

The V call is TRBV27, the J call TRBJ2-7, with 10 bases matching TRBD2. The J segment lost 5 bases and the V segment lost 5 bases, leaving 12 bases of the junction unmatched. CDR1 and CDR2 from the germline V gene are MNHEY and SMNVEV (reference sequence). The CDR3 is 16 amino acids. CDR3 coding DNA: TGTGCCAGCAGTGGACGGAGCGGGGGGGCTTGGAACGAGCAGTACTTC. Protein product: CASSGRSGGAWNEQYF.

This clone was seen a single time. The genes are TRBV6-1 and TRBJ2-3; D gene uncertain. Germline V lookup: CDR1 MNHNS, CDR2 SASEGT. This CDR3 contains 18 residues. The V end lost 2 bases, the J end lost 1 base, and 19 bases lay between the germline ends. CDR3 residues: CASSESMAPSRRTDTQYF. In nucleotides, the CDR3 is TGTGCCAGCAGTGAAAGTATGGCCCCATCTCGTCGCACAGATACGCAGTATTTT.

The CDR3 loop reads CATQGARGTGELFF. DNA of the CDR3: TGTGCCACACAGGGGGCGCGGGGGACCGGGGAGCTGTTTTTT. J is TRBJ2-2 and V is TRBV15; 9 bases fit TRBD1. The V gene end was trimmed by 9 bases and the J gene end by 5 bases; junction bases not matched to a gene: 7. The length of the CDR3 is 14 residues. Germline values: CDR1 LNHNV, CDR2 YYDKDF (reference sequence).

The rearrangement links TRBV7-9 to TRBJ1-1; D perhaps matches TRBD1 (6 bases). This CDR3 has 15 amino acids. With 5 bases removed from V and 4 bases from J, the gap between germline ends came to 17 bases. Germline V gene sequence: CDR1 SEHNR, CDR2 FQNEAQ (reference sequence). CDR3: CASSLSNTGSTEAFF. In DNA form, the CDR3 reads TGTGCCAGCAGCCTATCAAATACAGGGTCCACTGAAGCTTTCTTT.

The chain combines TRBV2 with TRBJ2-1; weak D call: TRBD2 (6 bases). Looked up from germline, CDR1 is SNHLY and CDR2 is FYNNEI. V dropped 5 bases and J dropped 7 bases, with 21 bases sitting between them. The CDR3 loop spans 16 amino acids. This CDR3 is CASSSVVSGARNEQFF. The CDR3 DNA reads TGTGCCAGCAGTTCTGTTGTGTCGGGAGCCCGAAATGAGCAGTTCTTC.

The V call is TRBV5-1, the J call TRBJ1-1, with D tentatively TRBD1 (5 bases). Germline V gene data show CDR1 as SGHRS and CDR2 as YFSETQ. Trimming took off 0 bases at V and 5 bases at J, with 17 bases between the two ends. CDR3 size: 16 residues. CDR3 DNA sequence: TGCGCCAGCAGCTTGGCCGCTCTGGGGCTGAGGACTGAAGCTTTCTTT. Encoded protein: CASSLAALGLRTEAFF. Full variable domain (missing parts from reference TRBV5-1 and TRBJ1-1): KAGVTQTPRYLIKTRGQQVTLSCSPISGHRSVSWYQQTPGQGLQFLFEYFSETQRNKGNFPGRFSGRQFSNSRSEMNVSTLELGDSALYLCASSLAALGLRTEAFFGQGTRLTVV.